The 9 T cell receptor beta chains below were found in one sample sequenced in a study of T-cell reconstitution after alpha-beta-depleted transplantation in children. The TCRbeta library was prepared with unique molecular identifiers. TCRdb processed the PCR reads anew with MiXCR; each CDR3 protein has one entry. The sample shows a few hundred thousand distinct CDR3 sequences, approximately 9.8% of them seen only once. Specimen: PBMCs from the stem cell graft donor, collected from the stem cell graft. These TCRs come from a human donor who donated a stem cell graft to a child with SCID.

This clonotype has a handful of counts. This chain links TRBV7-2 with TRBJ2-5; 16 bases fit TRBD2. The CDR3 is made up of 19 amino acids. Trimming removed 0 bases from V and 2 bases from J; junction bases left unmatched: 6. Germline CDR1 reads SGHTA; CDR2 reads FQGNSA. This CDR3 reads CASSLASGLAGGGQETQYF. For the CDR3, the DNA is TGTGCCAGCAGCTTAGCCTCGGGACTAGCGGGGGGGGGACAAGAGACCCAGTACTTC. Using reference TRBV7-2 and TRBJ2-5 for the parts outside the CDR3, the full variable domain is GAGVSQSPSNKVTEKGKDVELRCDPISGHTALYWYRQSLGQGLEFLIYFQGNSAPDKSGLPSDRFSAERTGGSVSTLTIQRTQQEDSAVYLCASSLASGLAGGGQETQYFGPGTRLLVL.

This clonotype was picked up many times. CDR3 sequence (DNA): TGCGCCAGCAGCTTGGGGCTAGCGGGGGGCTACTTCTTGACTTACAATGAGCAGTTCTTC. Translation gives CASSLGLAGGYFLTYNEQFF. This chain joins TRBV5-1 and TRBJ2-1; 11 bases map to TRBD2. J lost 4 bases, V lost 0 bases, and 15 bases had no gene match. Germline V gene lookup returns CDR1 SGHRS and CDR2 YFSETQ. CDR3 length: 20 residues.

There are many counts of this clonotype. The rearrangement joins TRBV3-1 to TRBJ2-2; D gene ambiguous. Germline V CDR1 and CDR2: LGHDT, YNNKEL (reference sequence). V was cut by 3 bases and J by 0 bases, with 5 bases left in between. This CDR3 spans 14 amino acids. The CDR3 sequence: CASSQKANTGELFF. The CDR3 nucleotides are TGTGCCAGCAGCCAGAAAGCGAACACCGGGGAGCTGTTTTTT.

V and J are TRBV11-2 and TRBJ2-5, with a possible D match to TRBD2 (6 bases). Per the germline V gene, CDR1 is SGHAT and CDR2 is FQNNGV. Trimming stripped 5 bases from V and 2 bases from J, with 9 bases between. The CDR3 length is 13 residues. The CDR3 reads CASSLLAQETQYF. In DNA form, the CDR3 reads TGTGCCAGCAGCCTACTAGCACAAGAGACCCAGTACTTC.

This clonotype has a count of ten or more. V usage is TRBV5-1 and J usage is TRBJ2-2, with TRBD1 matching over 8 bases. CDR1 and CDR2 from the germline V gene are SGHRS and YFSETQ. The CDR3 has 17 amino acids. The V and J ends lost 0 bases and 3 bases, in that order; junction bases with no gene match: 7. DNA for the CDR3: TGCGCCAGCAGCTTGGTCCCGGACAGGGCGGACACCGGGGAGCTGTTTTTT. Amino acid sequence: CASSLVPDRADTGELFF.

This clonotype was seen ten or more times. J is TRBJ1-4 and V is TRBV7-9; maybe TRBD1 (5 bases). Trimming took 4 bases from V and 0 from J, leaving 15 bases between them. CDR1 and CDR2 (germline): SEHNR, FQNEAQ (reference sequence). This CDR3 spans 17 amino acids. This CDR3 reads CASSSLGGSTTNEKLFF. CDR3 nucleotide sequence: TGTGCCAGCAGCTCACTCGGGGGGTCCACAACTAATGAAAAACTGTTTTTT.

This clonotype occurred many times. This chain connects TRBV29-1 to TRBJ2-5; 8 positions agree with TRBD1. Trimming cost V 4 bases and J 5 bases; bases outside gene matches: 6. CDR1 SQVTM and CDR2 ANQGSEA come from the germline V gene. This CDR3 comprises 13 residues. This chain's CDR3 is CSVGAGGRETQYF. As DNA, the CDR3 is TGCAGCGTTGGTGCAGGGGGCAGGGAGACCCAGTACTTC.

This clonotype has at least ten counts. The chain has TRBV19 and TRBJ2-5, with a tentative D call TRBD2 (6 bases). CDR1 and CDR2 (germline): LNHDA, SQIVND (reference sequence). The CDR3 extends over 14 amino acids. V gave up 6 bases and J gave up 1 base, with 12 bases separating them. CDR3 nucleotides: TGTGCCAGTAGGGCCGGGACTCTCCAAGAGACCCAGTACTTC. Translation gives CASRAGTLQETQYF.

In this sample, this clonotype turned up many times. The J gene is TRBJ2-6, the V gene TRBV5-1, with 7 nucleotides matching TRBD1. Germline CDR1 SGHRS, CDR2 YFSETQ. V was clipped by 3 bases and J by 0 bases; unmatched bases: 12. The CDR3 has 19 residues. The CDR3 here is CASSSEVGTAFSGANVLTF. In DNA form, the CDR3 reads TGCGCCAGCAGCTCCGAGGTTGGGACAGCCTTCTCTGGGGCCAACGTCCTGACTTTC.